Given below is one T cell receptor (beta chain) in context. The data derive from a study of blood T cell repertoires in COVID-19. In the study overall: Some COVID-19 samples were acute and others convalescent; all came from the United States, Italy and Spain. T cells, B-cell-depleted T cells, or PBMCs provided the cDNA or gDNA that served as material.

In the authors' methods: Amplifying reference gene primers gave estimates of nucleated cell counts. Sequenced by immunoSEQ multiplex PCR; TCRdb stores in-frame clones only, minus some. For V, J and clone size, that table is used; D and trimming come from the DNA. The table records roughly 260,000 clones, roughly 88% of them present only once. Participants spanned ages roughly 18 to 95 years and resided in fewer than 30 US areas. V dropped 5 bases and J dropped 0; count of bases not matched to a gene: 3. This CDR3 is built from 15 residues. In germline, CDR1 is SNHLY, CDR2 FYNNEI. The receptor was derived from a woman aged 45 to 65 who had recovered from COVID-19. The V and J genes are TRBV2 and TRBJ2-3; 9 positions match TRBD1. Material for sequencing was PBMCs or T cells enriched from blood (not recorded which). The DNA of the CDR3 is TGTGCCAGCAGTTTGGACAGGGGAAGCACAGATACGCAGTATTTT. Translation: CASSLDRGSTDTQYF.